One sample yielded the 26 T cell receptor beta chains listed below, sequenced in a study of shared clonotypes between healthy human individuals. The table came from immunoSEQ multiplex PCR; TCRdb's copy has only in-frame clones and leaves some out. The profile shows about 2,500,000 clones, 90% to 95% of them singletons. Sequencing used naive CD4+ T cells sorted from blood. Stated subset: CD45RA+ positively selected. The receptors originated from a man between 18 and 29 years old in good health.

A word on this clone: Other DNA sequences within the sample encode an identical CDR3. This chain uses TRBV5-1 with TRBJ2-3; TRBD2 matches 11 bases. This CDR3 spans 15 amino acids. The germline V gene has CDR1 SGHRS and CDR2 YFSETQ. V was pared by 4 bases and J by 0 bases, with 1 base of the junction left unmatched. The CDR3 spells CASSRTSGSTDTQYF. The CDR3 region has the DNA TGCGCCAGCAGCCGGACTAGCGGGAGCACAGATACGCAGTATTTT.

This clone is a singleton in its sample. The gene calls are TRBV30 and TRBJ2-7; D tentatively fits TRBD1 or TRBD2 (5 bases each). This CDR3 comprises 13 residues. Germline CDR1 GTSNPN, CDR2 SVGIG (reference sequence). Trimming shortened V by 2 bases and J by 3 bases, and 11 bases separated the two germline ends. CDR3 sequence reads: CAWSFGGRYEQYF. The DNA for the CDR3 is TGTGCCTGGAGTTTTGGGGGTCGCTACGAGCAGTACTTC.

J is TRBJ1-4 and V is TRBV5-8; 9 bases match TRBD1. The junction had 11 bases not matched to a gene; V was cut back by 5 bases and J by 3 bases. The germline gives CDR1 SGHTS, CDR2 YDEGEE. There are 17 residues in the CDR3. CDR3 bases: TGTGCCAGCAGATTGTTGGGACAGGGCGGCTCTAATGAAAAACTGTTTTTT. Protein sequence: CASRLLGQGGSNEKLFF.

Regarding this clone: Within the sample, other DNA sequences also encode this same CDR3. CDR3 sequence (DNA): TGTGCCAGCAGCGTAGAGGGCTACACAGATACGCAGTATTTT. Translation: CASSVEGYTDTQYF. V and J are TRBV9 and TRBJ2-3; D unresolved. The CDR3 is 14 residues long. V lost 0 bases and J 2 bases, leaving 7 bases between the germline ends. Germline lookup yields CDR1 SGDLS and CDR2 YYNGEE. Drawing the rest from reference TRBV9 and TRBJ2-3, the complete variable domain is DSGVTQTPKHLITATGQRVTLRCSPRSGDLSVYWYQQSLDQGLQFLIQYYNGEERAKGNILERFSAQQFPDLHSELNLSSLELGDSALYFCASSVEGYTDTQYFGPGTRLTVL.

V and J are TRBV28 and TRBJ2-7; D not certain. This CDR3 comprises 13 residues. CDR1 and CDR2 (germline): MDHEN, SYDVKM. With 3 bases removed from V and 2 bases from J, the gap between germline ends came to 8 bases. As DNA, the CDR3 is TGTGCCAGCAGTTTTGGTGAAGCCTACGAGCAGTACTTC. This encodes CASSFGEAYEQYF.

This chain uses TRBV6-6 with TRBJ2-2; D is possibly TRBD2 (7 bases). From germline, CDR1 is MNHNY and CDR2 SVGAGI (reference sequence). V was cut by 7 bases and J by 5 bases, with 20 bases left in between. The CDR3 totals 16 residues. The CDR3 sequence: CASILLGGAITGELFF. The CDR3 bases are TGTGCCAGCATCCTTCTAGGGGGGGCCATTACCGGGGAGCTGTTTTTT.

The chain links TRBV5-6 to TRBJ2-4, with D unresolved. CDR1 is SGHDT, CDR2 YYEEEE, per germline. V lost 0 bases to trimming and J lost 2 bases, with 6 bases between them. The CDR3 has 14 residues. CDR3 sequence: CASSLDESKNIQYF. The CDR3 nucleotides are TGTGCCAGCAGCTTGGACGAGTCCAAAAACATTCAGTACTTC.

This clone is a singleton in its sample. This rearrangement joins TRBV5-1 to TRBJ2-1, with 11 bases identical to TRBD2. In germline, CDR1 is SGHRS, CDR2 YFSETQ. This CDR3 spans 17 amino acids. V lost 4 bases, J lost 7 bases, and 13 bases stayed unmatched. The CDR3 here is CASSLTLAGGPMNEQFF. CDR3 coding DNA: TGCGCCAGCAGCCTTACCTTAGCGGGAGGGCCCATGAATGAGCAGTTCTTC. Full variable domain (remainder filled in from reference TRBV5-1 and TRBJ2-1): KAGVTQTPRYLIKTRGQQVTLSCSPISGHRSVSWYQQTPGQGLQFLFEYFSETQRNKGNFPGRFSGRQFSNSRSEMNVSTLELGDSALYLCASSLTLAGGPMNEQFFGPGTRLTVL.

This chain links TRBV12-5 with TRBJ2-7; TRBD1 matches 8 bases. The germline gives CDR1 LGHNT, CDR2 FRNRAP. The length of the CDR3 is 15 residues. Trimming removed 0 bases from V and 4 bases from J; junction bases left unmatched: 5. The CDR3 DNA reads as TGTGCTAGTGGTTTGGTCACAGGGGGTGGTTACGAGCAGTACTTC. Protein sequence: CASGLVTGGGYEQYF.

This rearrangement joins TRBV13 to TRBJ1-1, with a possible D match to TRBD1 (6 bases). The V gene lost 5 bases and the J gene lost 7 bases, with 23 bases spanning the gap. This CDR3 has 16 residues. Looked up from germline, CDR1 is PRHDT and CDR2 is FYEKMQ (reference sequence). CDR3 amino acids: CASSPDSGARAREAFF. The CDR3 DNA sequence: TGTGCCAGCAGCCCCGACTCAGGGGCGCGGGCCCGTGAAGCTTTCTTT.

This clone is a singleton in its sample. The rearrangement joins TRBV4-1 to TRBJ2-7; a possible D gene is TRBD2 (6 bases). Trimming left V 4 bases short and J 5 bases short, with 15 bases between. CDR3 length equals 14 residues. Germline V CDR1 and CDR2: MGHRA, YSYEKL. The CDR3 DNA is TGCGCCAGCAGCCTTTTCGTGGGAGGACACGAGCAGTACTTC. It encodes CASSLFVGGHEQYF.

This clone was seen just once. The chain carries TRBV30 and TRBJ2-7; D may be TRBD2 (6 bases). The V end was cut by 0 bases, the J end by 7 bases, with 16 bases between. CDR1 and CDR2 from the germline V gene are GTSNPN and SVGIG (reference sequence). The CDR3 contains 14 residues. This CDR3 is CAWSVGGGWGEQYF. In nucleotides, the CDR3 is TGTGCCTGGAGTGTAGGAGGAGGGTGGGGGGAGCAGTACTTC.

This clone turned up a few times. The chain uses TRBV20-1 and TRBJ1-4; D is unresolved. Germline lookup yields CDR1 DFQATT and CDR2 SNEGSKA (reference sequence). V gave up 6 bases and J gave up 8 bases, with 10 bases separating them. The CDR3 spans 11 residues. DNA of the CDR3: TGCAGTGCAGCAGATCGAGAAAAACTGTTTTTT. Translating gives CSAADREKLFF.

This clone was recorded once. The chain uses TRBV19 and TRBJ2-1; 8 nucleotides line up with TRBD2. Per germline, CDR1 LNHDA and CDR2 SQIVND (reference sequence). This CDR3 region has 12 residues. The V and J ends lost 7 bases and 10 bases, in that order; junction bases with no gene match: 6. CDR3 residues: CASTDRLAEQFF. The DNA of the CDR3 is TGTGCCAGTACCGACAGACTAGCGGAGCAGTTCTTC.

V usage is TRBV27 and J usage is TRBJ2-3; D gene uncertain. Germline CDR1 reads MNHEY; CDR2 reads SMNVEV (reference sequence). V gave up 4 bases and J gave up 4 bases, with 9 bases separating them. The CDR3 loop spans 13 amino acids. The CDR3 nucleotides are TGTGCCAGCAGTTGGTTAGAGGCAGATACGCAGTATTTT. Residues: CASSWLEADTQYF.

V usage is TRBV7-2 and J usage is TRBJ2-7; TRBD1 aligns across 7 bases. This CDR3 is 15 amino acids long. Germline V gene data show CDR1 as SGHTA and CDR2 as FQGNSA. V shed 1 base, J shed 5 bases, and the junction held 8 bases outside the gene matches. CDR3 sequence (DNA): TGTGCCAGCAGCTTAGTCAGGACAGGTATACACGAGCAGTACTTC. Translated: CASSLVRTGIHEQYF.

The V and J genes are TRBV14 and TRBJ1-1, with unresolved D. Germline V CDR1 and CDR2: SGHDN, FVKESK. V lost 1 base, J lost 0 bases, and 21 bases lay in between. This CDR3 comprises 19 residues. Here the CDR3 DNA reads TGTGCCAGCAGCCAAGGAGGGCCGCTCCCGCTCTCGTTGAACACTGAAGCTTTCTTT. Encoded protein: CASSQGGPLPLSLNTEAFF.

This CDR3 reads CASSKVKRGNQPQHF. In DNA form, the CDR3 reads TGTGCCAGCAGCAAAGTAAAGAGGGGGAATCAGCCCCAGCATTTT. This sequence joins TRBV21-1 and TRBJ1-5; the table's D call, TRBD1, was not checked against the DNA. TRBV21-1 is shown as a pseudogene. The CDR3 consists of 15 residues.

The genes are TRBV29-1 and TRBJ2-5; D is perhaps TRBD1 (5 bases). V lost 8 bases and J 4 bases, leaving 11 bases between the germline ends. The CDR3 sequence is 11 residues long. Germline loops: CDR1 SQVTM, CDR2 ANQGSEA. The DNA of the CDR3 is TGCAGCAGGGGTGTGGGAGAGACCCAGTACTTC. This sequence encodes CSRGVGETQYF.

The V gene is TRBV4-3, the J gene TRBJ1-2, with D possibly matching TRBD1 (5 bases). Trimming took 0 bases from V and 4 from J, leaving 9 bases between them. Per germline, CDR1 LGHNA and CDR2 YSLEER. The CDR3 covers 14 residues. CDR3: CASSQEEGPYGYTF. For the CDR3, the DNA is TGCGCCAGCAGCCAAGAAGAGGGGCCCTATGGCTACACCTTC.

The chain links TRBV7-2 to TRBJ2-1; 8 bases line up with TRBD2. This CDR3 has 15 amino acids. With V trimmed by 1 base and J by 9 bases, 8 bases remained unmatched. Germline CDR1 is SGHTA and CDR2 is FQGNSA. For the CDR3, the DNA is TGTGCCAGCAGCTTAGAGCCGGGACTAGTTACTGAGCAGTTCTTC. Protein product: CASSLEPGLVTEQFF.

CDR3 in DNA: TGTGCCAGTAGTACGCGGACAGGGCGGGGTGGCTACACCTTC. Its translation: CASSTRTGRGGYTF. V and J are TRBV19 and TRBJ1-2, with TRBD1 matching 8 bases. Unmatched junction bases numbered 8, after V lost 4 bases and J lost 7 bases. Germline lookup yields CDR1 LNHDA and CDR2 SQIVND (reference sequence). This CDR3 region has 14 residues.

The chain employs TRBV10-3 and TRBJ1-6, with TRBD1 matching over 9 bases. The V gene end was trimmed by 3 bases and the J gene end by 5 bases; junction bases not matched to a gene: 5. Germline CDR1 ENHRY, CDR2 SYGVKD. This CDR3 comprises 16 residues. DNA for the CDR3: TGTGCCATCAGTGAACAGGGGGCCGTAAATAATTCACCCCTCCACTTT. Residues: CAISEQGAVNNSPLHF.

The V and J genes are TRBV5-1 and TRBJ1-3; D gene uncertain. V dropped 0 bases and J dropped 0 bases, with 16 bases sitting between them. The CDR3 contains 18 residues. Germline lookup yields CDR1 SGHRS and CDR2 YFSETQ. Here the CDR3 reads CASSLEAFPPISGNTIYF. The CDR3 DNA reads TGCGCCAGCAGCTTGGAAGCGTTCCCTCCGATCTCTGGAAACACCATATATTTT.

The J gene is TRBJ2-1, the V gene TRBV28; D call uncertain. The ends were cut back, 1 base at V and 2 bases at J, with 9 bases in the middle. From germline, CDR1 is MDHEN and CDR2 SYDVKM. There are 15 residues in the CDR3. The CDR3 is CASSLYRVTYNEQFF. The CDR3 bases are TGTGCCAGCAGTTTATATCGGGTTACCTACAATGAGCAGTTCTTC.

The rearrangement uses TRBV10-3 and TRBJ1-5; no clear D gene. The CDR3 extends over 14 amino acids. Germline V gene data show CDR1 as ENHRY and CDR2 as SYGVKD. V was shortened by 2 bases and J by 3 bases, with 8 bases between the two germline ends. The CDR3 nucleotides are TGTGCCATCAGTGAGCAGGTAGCCAATCAGCCCCAGCATTTT. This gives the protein CAISEQVANQPQHF.